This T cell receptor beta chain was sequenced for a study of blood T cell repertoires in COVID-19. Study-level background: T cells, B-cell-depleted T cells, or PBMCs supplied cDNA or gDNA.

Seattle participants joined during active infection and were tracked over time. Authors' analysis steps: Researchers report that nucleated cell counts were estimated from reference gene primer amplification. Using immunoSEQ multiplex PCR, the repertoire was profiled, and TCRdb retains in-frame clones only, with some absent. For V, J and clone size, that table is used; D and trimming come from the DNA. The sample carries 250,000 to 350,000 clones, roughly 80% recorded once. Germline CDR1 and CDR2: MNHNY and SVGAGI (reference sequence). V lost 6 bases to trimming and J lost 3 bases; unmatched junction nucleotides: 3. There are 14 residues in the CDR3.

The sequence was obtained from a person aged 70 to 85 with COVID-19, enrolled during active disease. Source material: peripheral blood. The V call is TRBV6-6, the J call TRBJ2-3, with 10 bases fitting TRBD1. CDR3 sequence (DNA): TGTGCCAGCAGAGACAGGGGGCTGACAGATACGCAGTATTTT. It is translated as CASRDRGLTDTQYF.